This entry features one T cell receptor beta chain sequence. Its antigen is not known. This specimen belongs to a study of CD8+CD57+ T cells in acquired aplastic anemia. Study details: Sorted CD4+ and CD8+ cell DNA averaged around 3.3 ug. Healthy donors yielded some 9.9 million CD4+ cell reads on average. General study points: Patients and controls had in common 25 to 30 CD8+ CDR3 sequences. Simpson's diversity of CD8+ cells was not significantly different in patients compared with controls.

Both TCR beta VDJ combination and CDR3 sequence profiling were carried out. Genomic DNA was the template for this profiling. Each CDR3 protein is one row after TCRdb ran MiXCR on the reads. This table has around 200,000 distinct CDR3 sequences, around 60% appearing once. CDR3 length equals 15 residues. V dropped 2 bases and J dropped 5; count of bases not matched to a gene: 7. The germline V gene encodes CDR1 MNHEY and CDR2 SVGAGI. The V call is TRBV6-5, the J call TRBJ2-5; TRBD2 agrees at 8 bases. The TCR was taken from a human donor in good health. The source material was sorted CD4+, CD8+, or CD8+CD57+ T cells (not recorded which) from PBMCs. The CDR3 sequence is CASSYRSGEVETQYF. CDR3 in DNA: TGTGCCAGCAGTTACCGTAGCGGGGAAGTGGAGACCCAGTACTTC.